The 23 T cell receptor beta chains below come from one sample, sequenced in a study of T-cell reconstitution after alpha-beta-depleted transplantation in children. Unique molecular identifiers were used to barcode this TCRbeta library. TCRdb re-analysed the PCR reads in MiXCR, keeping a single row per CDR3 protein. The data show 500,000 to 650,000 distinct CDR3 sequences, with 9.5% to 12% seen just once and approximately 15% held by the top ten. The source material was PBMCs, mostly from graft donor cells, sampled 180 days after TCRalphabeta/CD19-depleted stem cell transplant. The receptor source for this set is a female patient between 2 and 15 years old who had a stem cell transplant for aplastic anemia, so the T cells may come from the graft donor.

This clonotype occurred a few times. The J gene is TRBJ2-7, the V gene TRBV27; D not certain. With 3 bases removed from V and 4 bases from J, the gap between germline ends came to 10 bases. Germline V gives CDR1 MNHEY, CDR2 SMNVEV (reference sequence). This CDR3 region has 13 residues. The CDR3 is CASSFNSFYEQYF. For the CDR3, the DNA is TGTGCCAGCAGTTTTAACAGCTTTTACGAGCAGTACTTC.

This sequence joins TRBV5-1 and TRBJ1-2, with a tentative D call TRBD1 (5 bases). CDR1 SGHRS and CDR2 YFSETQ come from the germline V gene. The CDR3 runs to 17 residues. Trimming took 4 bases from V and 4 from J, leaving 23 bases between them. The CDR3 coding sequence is TGCGCCAGCAGCCCAGGCGTACTCTGGGGGGGGAGCTATGGCTACACCTTC. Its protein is CASSPGVLWGGSYGYTF.

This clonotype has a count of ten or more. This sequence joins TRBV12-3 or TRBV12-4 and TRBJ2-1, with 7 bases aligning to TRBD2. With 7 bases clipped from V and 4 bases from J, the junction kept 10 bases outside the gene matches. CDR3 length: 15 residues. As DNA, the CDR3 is TGTGCCAGCACCCTTTTCGGGAGGTATTACAATGAGCAGTTCTTC. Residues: CASTLFGRYYNEQFF.

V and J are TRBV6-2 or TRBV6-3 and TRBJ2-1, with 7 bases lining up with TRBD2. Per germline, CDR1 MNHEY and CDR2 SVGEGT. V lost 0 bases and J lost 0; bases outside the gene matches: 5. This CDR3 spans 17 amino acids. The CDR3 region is CASSYSREGSSYNEQFF. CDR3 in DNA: TGTGCCAGCAGTTACTCGAGGGAGGGAAGCTCCTACAATGAGCAGTTCTTC.

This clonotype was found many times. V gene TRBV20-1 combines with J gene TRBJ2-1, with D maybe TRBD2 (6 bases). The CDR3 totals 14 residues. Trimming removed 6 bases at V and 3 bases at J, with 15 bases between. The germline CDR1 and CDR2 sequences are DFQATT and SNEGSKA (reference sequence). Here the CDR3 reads CSAGLAANYNEQFF. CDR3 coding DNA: TGCAGTGCGGGGTTAGCGGCAAACTACAATGAGCAGTTCTTC.

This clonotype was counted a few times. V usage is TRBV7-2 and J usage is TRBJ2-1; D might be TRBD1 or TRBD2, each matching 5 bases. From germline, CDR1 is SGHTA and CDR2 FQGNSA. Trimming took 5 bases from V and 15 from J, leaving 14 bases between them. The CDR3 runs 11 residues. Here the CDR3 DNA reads TGTGCCAGCAGCCTAGAGGGACCTAGGTTCTTC. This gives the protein CASSLEGPRFF.

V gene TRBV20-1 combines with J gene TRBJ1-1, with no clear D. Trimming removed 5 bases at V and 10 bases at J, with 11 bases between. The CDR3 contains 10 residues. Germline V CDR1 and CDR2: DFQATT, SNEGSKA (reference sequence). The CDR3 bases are TGCAGTGCTGGAGGTACGGCAGCTTTCTTT. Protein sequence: CSAGGTAAFF.

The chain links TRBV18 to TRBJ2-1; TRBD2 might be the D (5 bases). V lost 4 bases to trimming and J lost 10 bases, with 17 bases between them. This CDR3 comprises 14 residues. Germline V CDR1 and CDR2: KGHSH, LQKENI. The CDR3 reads CASSQNLLVEEQFF. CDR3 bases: TGTGCCAGCTCACAAAACTTACTAGTGGAGGAGCAGTTCTTC.

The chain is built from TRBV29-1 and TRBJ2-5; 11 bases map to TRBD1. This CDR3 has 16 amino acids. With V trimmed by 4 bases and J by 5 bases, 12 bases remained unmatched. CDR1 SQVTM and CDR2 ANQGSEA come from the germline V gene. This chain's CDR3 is CSVANSGTGGGETQYF. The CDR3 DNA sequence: TGCAGCGTTGCGAATTCCGGGACAGGGGGTGGTGAGACCCAGTACTTC.

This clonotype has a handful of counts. The CDR3 protein is CASPTPGLAANTGELFF. As DNA, the CDR3 is TGTGCCAGCCCTACCCCCGGACTAGCGGCTAACACCGGGGAGCTGTTTTTT. The rearrangement links TRBV7-2 to TRBJ2-2; 10 nucleotides match TRBD2. Per germline, CDR1 SGHTA and CDR2 FQGNSA. The CDR3 runs 17 residues. Trimming removed 8 bases from V and 2 bases from J; junction bases left unmatched: 11.

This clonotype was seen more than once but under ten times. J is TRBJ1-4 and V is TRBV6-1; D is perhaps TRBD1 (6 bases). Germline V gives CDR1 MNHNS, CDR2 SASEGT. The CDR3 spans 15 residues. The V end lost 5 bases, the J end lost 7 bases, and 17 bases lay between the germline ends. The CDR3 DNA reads TGTGCCAGCAGTCTCGGGTTGGGGGCCATTGAAAAACTGTTTTTT. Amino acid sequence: CASSLGLGAIEKLFF.

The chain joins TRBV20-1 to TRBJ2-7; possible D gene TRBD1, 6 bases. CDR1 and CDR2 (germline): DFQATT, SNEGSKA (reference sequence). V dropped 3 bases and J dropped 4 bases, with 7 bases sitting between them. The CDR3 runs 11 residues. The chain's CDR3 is CSASQGYEQYV. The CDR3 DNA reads TGCAGTGCTAGTCAGGGGTACGAGCAGTACGTC.

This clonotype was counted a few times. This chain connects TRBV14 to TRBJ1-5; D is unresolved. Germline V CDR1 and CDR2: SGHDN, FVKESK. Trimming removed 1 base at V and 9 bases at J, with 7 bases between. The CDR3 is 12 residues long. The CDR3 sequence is CASSQGSGPQHF. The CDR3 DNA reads TGTGCCAGCAGCCAAGGGTCCGGGCCCCAGCATTTT.

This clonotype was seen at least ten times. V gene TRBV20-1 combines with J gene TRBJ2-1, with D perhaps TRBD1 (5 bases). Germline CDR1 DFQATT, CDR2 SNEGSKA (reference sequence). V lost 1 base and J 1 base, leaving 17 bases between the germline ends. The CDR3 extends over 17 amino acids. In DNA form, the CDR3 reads TGCAGTGCTAGAGGGTCCACACAGGTTATATCCTACAATGAGCAGTTCTTC. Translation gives CSARGSTQVISYNEQFF.

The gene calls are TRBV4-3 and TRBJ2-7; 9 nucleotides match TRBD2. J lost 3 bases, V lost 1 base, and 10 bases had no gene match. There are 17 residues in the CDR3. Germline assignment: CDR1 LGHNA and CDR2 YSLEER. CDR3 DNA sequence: TGCGCCAGCAGCCAAGTATGGGCTAGCGGGAACCTCTACGAGCAGTACTTC. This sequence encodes CASSQVWASGNLYEQYF.

The CDR3 coding sequence is TGCGCCAGTCAGACAGGGGCCCAAGAGACCCAGTACTTC. Translation: CASQTGAQETQYF. This chain connects TRBV5-1 to TRBJ2-5; 8 nucleotides align to TRBD1. V lost 8 bases, J lost 1 base, and 4 bases stayed unmatched. The CDR3 loop spans 13 amino acids. Germline CDR1 is SGHRS and CDR2 is YFSETQ.

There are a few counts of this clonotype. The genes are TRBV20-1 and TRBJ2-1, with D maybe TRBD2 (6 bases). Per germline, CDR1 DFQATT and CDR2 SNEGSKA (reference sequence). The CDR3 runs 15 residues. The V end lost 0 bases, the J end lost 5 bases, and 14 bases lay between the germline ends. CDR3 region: CSARDFSGNNNEQFF. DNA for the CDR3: TGCAGTGCTAGAGACTTTAGCGGAAACAACAATGAGCAGTTCTTC.

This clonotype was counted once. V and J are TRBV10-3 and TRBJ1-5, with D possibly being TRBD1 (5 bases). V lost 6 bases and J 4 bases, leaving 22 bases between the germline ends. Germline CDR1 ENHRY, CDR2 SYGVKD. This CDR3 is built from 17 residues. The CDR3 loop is CAISPGQGAGLNQPQHF. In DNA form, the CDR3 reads TGTGCCATCAGCCCGGGGCAGGGAGCGGGGCTAAATCAGCCCCAGCATTTT.

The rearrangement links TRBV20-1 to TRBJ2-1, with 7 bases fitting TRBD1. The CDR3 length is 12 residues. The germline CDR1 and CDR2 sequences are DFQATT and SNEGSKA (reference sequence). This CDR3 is CRTTGDFYEQFF. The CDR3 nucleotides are TGCAGAACAACAGGGGATTTTTATGAGCAGTTCTTC.

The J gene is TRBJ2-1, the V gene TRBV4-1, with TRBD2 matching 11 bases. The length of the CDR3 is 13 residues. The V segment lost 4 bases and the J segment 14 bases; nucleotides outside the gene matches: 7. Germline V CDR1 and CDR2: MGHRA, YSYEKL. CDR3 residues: CASSLGLAEAKFF. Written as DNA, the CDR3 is TGCGCCAGCAGCCTGGGACTAGCGGAAGCGAAGTTCTTC.

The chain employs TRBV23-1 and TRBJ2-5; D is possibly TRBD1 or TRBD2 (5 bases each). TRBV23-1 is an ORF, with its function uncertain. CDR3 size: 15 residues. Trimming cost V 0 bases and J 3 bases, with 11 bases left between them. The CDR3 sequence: CASSQSTGTEETQYF. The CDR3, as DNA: TGCGCCAGCAGTCAATCGACGGGGACGGAAGAGACCCAGTACTTC.

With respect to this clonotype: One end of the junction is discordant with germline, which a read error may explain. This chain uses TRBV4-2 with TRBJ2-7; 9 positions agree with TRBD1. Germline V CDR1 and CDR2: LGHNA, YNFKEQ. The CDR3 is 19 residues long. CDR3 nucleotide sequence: TGTGCCGGCAGCCACATCCCTTCGGGACAGGGATGGGATGGGAGGGAGCAGTACTTC. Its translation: CAGSHIPSGQGWDGREQYF.

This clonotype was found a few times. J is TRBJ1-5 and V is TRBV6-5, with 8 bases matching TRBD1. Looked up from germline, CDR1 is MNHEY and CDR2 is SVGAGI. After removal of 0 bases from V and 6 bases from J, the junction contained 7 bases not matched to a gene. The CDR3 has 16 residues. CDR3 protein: CASSYSPGGSGQPQHF. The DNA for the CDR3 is TGTGCCAGCAGTTACTCCCCAGGGGGCAGCGGTCAGCCCCAGCATTTT.